One and the same sample provided the 15 T cell receptor beta chains below, sequenced in a study of beta chain features in type 1 diabetes. General study results and limits: Moderate yet significant TCRB CDR3 shortening was seen in Type 1 diabetes patients in all four CD4+ subsets.

Reverse transcribing all isolated RNA meant expressed TCRB transcripts were sequenced. The assay was immunoSEQ multiplex PCR, and TCRdb's table has in-frame clones only and misses some. This table has approximately 170,000 clones, approximately 62% appearing once. Their antigens are not known. The specimen was naive CD4+ T cells from blood. The receptors stem from a man aged 25 to 40 with type 1 diabetes.

The chain uses TRBV9 and TRBJ1-4; TRBD1 is a possible D gene (5 bases). This CDR3 region has 14 residues. Deletions cut 4 bases from V and 5 bases from J, with 12 bases between. Germline lookup yields CDR1 SGDLS and CDR2 YYNGEE. CDR3 sequence reads: CASSPGTWNEKLFF. The DNA for the CDR3 is TGTGCCAGCAGCCCTGGGACTTGGAATGAAAAACTGTTTTTT.

This clone turned up a few times. The chain recombines TRBV10-3 with TRBJ2-1; 9 positions match TRBD2. CDR3 length: 15 amino acids. Germline assignment: CDR1 ENHRY and CDR2 SYGVKD. The J segment lost 5 bases and the V segment lost 3 bases, leaving 5 bases of the junction unmatched. As DNA, the CDR3 is TGTGCCATCAGTGATCTTCCTAGCGGGGACAATGAGCAGTTCTTC. The encoded protein is CAISDLPSGDNEQFF.

This clone came up a few times. The rearrangement links TRBV7-9 to TRBJ2-7, with 8 bases that match TRBD1. The V gene end was trimmed by 7 bases and the J gene end by 3 bases; junction bases not matched to a gene: 8. The CDR3 loop spans 14 amino acids. Germline CDR1 and CDR2: SEHNR and FQNEAQ (reference sequence). CDR3 amino acids: CASTPRTGNYEQYF. The DNA for the CDR3 is TGTGCCAGCACCCCGAGGACAGGGAACTACGAGCAGTACTTC.

The chain employs TRBV18 and TRBJ2-1; 10 bases match TRBD2. The V gene end was trimmed by 3 bases and the J gene end by 7 bases; junction bases not matched to a gene: 9. Germline loops: CDR1 KGHSH, CDR2 LQKENI. The CDR3 has 16 residues. The CDR3 DNA reads as TGTGCCAGCTCACCTAGTGAGCGGGGGGGAAAGAATGAGCAGTTCTTC. Translation gives CASSPSERGGKNEQFF.

The rearrangement links TRBV15 to TRBJ2-7; D might be TRBD1 (7 bases). Trimming left V 5 bases short and J 4 bases short, with 15 bases between. CDR1 and CDR2 (germline): LNHNV, YYDKDF (reference sequence). This CDR3 has 14 amino acids. CDR3 amino acids: CATSPSTGRYEQYF. Here the CDR3 DNA reads TGTGCCACCAGCCCTTCGACAGGGAGGTACGAGCAGTACTTC.

There are a few counts of this clone. Other DNA sequences in this specimen translate into the identical CDR3. The chain recombines TRBV20-1 with TRBJ2-5; 8 bases agree with TRBD2. The CDR3 loop spans 11 amino acids. CDR1 DFQATT and CDR2 SNEGSKA come from the germline V gene (reference sequence). The CDR3 is CSGLARETQYF. The CDR3 region has the DNA TGCAGCGGACTAGCCAGGGAGACCCAGTACTTC.

The rearrangement uses TRBV30 and TRBJ2-2; 10 positions agree with TRBD1. The CDR3 sequence is 14 residues long. Per germline, CDR1 GTSNPN and CDR2 SVGIG (reference sequence). The V segment lost 3 bases and the J segment 4 bases; nucleotides outside the gene matches: 2. The CDR3 bases are TGTGCCTGGAGCGGGGACAGGGGCACCGGGGAGCTGTTTTTT. This sequence encodes CAWSGDRGTGELFF.

This clone was seen a handful of times. This rearrangement joins TRBV30 to TRBJ2-6; D may be TRBD1 (5 bases). Looked up from germline, CDR1 is GTSNPN and CDR2 is SVGIG (reference sequence). V lost 2 bases to trimming and J lost 0 bases, with 14 bases between them. The length of the CDR3 is 17 residues. DNA for the CDR3: TGTGCCTGGAGTACCCGACAGATTAGCTCTGGGGCCAACGTCCTGACTTTC. Translated, it gives CAWSTRQISSGANVLTF.

The chain has TRBV5-5 and TRBJ2-5, with D maybe TRBD1 (5 bases). Per germline, CDR1 SGHKS and CDR2 YYEKEE (reference sequence). CDR3 length equals 16 residues. Trimming pared 4 bases from V and 1 base from J, leaving 17 bases between. CDR3 bases: TGTGCCAGCAGCCCGTGGGGCACAGCTAGCCAAGAGACCCAGTACTTC. It yields the protein CASSPWGTASQETQYF.

The CDR3 is CASAPGQGAGELFF. The CDR3 nucleotides are TGTGCCAGCGCCCCGGGACAGGGGGCCGGGGAGCTGTTTTTT. The V gene is TRBV27, the J gene TRBJ2-2, with TRBD1 matching over 11 bases. This CDR3 comprises 14 residues. V was clipped by 8 bases and J by 6 bases; unmatched bases: 5. Germline values: CDR1 MNHEY, CDR2 SMNVEV (reference sequence).

The chain has TRBV30 and TRBJ1-5; D possibly corresponds to TRBD1 (6 bases). The CDR3 consists of 14 residues. Trimming took off 2 bases at V and 6 bases at J, with 14 bases between the two ends. Germline V CDR1 and CDR2: GTSNPN, SVGIG (reference sequence). The CDR3 spells CAWSIGQIFQPQHF. The CDR3 coding sequence is TGTGCCTGGAGTATAGGACAGATCTTTCAGCCCCAGCATTTT.

The CDR3 reads CAILVGTDTQYF. Written as DNA, the CDR3 is TGTGCCATACTGGTCGGCACAGATACGCAGTATTTT. The J gene is TRBJ2-3, the V gene TRBV19; D unclear. Trimming shortened V by 10 bases and J by 1 base, and 9 bases separated the two germline ends. The CDR3 contains 12 residues. From germline, CDR1 is LNHDA and CDR2 SQIVND (reference sequence).

This clone was seen a single time. The V and J genes are TRBV7-9 and TRBJ2-1, with D maybe TRBD2 (6 bases). Trimming left V 4 bases short and J 0 bases short, with 22 bases between. The CDR3 runs 19 residues. CDR1 and CDR2 from the germline V gene are SEHNR and FQNEAQ (reference sequence). CDR3 in DNA: TGTGCCAGCAGCTCAATCCGAATCCGGCTAGCGAGCTCCTACAATGAGCAGTTCTTC. This encodes CASSSIRIRLASSYNEQFF.

The chain uses TRBV29-1 and TRBJ2-1; TRBD2 aligns across 7 bases. V trimming: 6 bases; J trimming: 0 bases; junction bases outside the gene matches: 8. Germline V gene sequence: CDR1 SQVTM, CDR2 ANQGSEA. The CDR3 is 15 amino acids. CDR3 in DNA: TGCAGCGTAGAGCTAGCGGCCAGCTCCTACAATGAGCAGTTCTTC. Amino acids: CSVELAASSYNEQFF.

V gene TRBV7-8 combines with J gene TRBJ1-2; D possibly corresponds to TRBD1 (5 bases). CDR1 SGHVS and CDR2 FQNEAQ come from the germline V gene. V lost 6 bases and J lost 5, with 19 bases in between. The CDR3 has 15 residues. CDR3 DNA sequence: TGTGCCAGCAGGGCGACACGGGACTTTGGATATGGCTACACCTTC. Translating it yields CASRATRDFGYGYTF. The full variable domain, completed using reference TRBV7-8 and TRBJ1-2, is GAGVSQSPRYKVAKRGQDVALRCDPISGHVSLFWYQQALGQGPEFLTYFQNEAQLDKSGLPSDRFFAERPEGSVSTLKIQRTQQEDSAVYLCASRATRDFGYGYTFGSGTRLTVV.